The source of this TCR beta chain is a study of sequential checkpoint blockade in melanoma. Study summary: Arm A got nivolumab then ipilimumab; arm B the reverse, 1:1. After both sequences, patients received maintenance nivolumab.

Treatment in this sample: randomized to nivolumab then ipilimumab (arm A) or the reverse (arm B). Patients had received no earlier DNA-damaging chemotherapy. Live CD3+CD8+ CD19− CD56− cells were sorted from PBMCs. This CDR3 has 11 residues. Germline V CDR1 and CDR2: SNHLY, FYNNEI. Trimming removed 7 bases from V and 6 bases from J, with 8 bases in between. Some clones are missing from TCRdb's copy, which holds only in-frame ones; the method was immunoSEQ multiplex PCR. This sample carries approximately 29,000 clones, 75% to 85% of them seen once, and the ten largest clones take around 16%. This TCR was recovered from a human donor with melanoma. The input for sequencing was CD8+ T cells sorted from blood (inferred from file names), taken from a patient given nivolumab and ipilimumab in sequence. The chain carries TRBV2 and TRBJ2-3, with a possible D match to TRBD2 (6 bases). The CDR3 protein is CASIAGDTQYF. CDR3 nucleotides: TGTGCCAGCATTGCGGGGGATACGCAGTATTTT.